The clone carrying this T cell receptor beta chain occurred a few times. The data stem from a study of blood T cell repertoires in COVID-19. The length of the CDR3 is 19 residues. V was cut by 0 bases and J by 2 bases, with 23 bases left in between. Per germline, CDR1 GTSNPN and CDR2 SVGIG (reference sequence). The protocol was immunoSEQ multiplex PCR, while the TCRdb copy is restricted to in-frame clones and leaves out a portion. This sample carries over 200,000 clones, nearly 90% of them seen once, and the ten largest clones take over 9.5%. The sequencing input was peripheral blood. The clonotype comes from a woman under 30 who had recovered from COVID-19. The chain combines TRBV30 with TRBJ1-5; a possible D gene is TRBD1 (5 bases). CDR3 DNA sequence: TGTGCCTGGAGTGTAGATTTGGGTTGGTCAACGGGGGGCAATCAGCCCCAGCATTTT. This gives the protein CAWSVDLGWSTGGNQPQHF.